This note documents a single TCR beta chain sequence. The sample is drawn from a study of PD-L1 blockade in urothelial cancer. CDR3 length: 15 residues. V was clipped by 0 bases and J by 8 bases; unmatched bases: 7. The germline CDR1 and CDR2 sequences are SGHRS and YFSETQ. The assay was immunoSEQ multiplex PCR, and TCRdb's table has in-frame clones only and misses some. The sample lists about 87,000 clones, roughly 84% occurring once. The time point is: pretreatment peripheral blood. All patients handed over anywhere from 1 to 8 samples, pretreatment and on-treatment. The receptor was isolated from a man aged 55 to 69 with urothelial cancer. The material sequenced was PBMCs, taken around atezolizumab (anti-PD-L1) treatment. The chain joins TRBV5-1 to TRBJ1-2; 10 bases are a match to TRBD1. CDR3 region: CASSLDRQGAQGYTF. The DNA of the CDR3 is TGCGCCAGCAGCTTGGACCGACAGGGGGCTCAAGGCTACACCTTC.